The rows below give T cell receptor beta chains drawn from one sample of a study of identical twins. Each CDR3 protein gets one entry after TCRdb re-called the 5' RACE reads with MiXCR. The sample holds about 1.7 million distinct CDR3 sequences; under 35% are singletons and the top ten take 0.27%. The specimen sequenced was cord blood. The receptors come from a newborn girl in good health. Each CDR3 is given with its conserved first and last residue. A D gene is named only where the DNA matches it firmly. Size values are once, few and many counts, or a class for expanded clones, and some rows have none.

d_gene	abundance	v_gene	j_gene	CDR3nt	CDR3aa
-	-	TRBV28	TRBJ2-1	TGTGCCAGCAGTGCCCCACAGGAGTACAATGAGCAGTTCTTC	CASSAPQEYNEQFF
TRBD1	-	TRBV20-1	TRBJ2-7	TGCAGTGCTAGAGATCCAAGGCAGGGGGTTAACGAGCAGTACTTC	CSARDPRQGVNEQYF
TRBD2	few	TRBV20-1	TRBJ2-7	TGCAGTGCTGGCTCCAGCGGGAGTTACGAGCAGTACTTC	CSAGSSGSYEQYF
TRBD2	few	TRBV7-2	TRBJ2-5	TGTGCCAGCAGCTCCTATAGCGGGGGGTGGGGTGAGCAGTACTTC	CASSSYSGGWGEQYF
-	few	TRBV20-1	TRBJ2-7	TGCAGTGCTAGAAAGGGACGGCTGGACGGGTACGAGCAGTACTTC	CSARKGRLDGYEQYF
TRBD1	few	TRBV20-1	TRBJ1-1	TGCAGTGCAAAGGGACAGGTCTACACTGAAGCTTTCTTT	CSAKGQVYTEAFF
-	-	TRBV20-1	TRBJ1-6	TGCAGTGCTAGTGAGGGGGTCTCACCCCTCCACTTT	CSASEGVSPLHF
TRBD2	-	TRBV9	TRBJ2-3	TGTGCCAGCAGCGTAGGCGGCGGGAGGGGAACAGATACGCAGTATTTT	CASSVGGGRGTDTQYF
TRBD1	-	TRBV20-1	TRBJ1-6	TGCAGTGCTAGAAGGGACAGGGATAATTCACCCCTCCACTTT	CSARRDRDNSPLHF
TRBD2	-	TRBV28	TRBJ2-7	TGTGCCGGCAGTTTATCCGGGACTAGCGGTTCCTACGAGCAGTACTTC	CAGSLSGTSGSYEQYF
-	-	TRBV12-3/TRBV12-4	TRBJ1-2	TGTGCCAGCAGTTTTTTCAAACTCGACGTTCTGGGCAACTATGGCTACACCTTC	CASSFFKLDVLGNYGYTF
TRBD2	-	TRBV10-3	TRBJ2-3	TGTGCCATCAGTGAGGTCGCGGCGGGGGGGCCAGATACGCAGTATTTT	CAISEVAAGGPDTQYF
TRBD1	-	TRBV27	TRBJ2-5	TGTGCCAGCAGTTCCGCAGACAGGGCTAGGGCTCAGTACTTC	CASSSADRARAQYF
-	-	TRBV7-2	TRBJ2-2	TGTGCCAGCAGCTTAGTCGGGGGATTCAACACCGGGGAGCTGTTTTTT	CASSLVGGFNTGELFF
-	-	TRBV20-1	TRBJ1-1	TGCAGTGCTAACGACAGGAGAGCTTTCTTT	CSANDRRAFF
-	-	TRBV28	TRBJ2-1	TGTGCCAGCAGTGAGCTGCAGTTGCTCCCGAGTGAGCAGTTCTTC	CASSELQLLPSEQFF
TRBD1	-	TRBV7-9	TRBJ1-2	TGTGCCAGCAGTTTTCCAAGGACAGGGCAGTATGGCTACACCTTC	CASSFPRTGQYGYTF
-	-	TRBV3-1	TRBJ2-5	TGTGCCAGCATGGGAACTGCCCCGACCCAGTACTTC	CASMGTAPTQYF
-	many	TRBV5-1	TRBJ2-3	TGCGCCAGCAGCGATGCAACTAGCACAGATACGCAGTATTTT	CASSDATSTDTQYF
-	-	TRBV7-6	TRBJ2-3	TGTGCCAGCAGCTCCTACGGACATTCTAGCACAGATACGCAGTATTTT	CASSSYGHSSTDTQYF
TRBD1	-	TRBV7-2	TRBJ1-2	TGTGCCAGCAGCTTAGCGAACAGGGGGTATGGCTACACCTTC	CASSLANRGYGYTF
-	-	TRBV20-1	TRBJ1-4	TGCAGTGCTCCAGGACAGACTAATGAAAAACTGTTTTTT	CSAPGQTNEKLFF
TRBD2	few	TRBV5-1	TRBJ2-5	TGCGCCAGCAGCTTCTCGAGCGGGGGACCTCAAGAGACCCAGTACTTC	CASSFSSGGPQETQYF
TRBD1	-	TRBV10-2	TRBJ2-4	TGCGCCAGCAGTAGGGACAGGGGGTCCAAAAACATTCAGTACTTC	CASSRDRGSKNIQYF
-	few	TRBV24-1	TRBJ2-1	TGTGCCACCAGTGACAATAGCGTCATCTCCTACAATGAGCAGTTCTTC	CATSDNSVISYNEQFF
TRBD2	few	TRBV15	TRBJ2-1	TGTGCCACCAGCAGAGTTGGGGGACTAGCGGGAGCGAATGAGCAGTTCTTC	CATSRVGGLAGANEQFF
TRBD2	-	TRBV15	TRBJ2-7	TGTGCCACCAGCAGAGTTACGCGGGAGTACAATGAGCAGTACTTC	CATSRVTREYNEQYF
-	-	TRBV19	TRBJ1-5	TGTGCCAGTACCCCGGGACGGTTCAATCAGCCCCAGCATTTT	CASTPGRFNQPQHF
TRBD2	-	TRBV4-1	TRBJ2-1	TGCGCCAGCAGCCAACCAATCCCTTGGGCTAGCGGCACCCTGGGGTACAATGAGCAGTTCTTC	CASSQPIPWASGTLGYNEQFF
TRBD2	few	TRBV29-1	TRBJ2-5	TGCAGCGTATCGACTAGCGGCAATGGGGAGACCCAGTACTTC	CSVSTSGNGETQYF
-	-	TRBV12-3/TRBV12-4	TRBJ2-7	TGTGCCAGCAGCGGAGGGCCGTTGGCACTTACTTACGAGCAGTACTTC	CASSGGPLALTYEQYF
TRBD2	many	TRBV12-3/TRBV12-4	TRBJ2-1	TGTGCCAGCAGTCCACGGACTAGCGGGGTGAATGAGCAGTTCTTC	CASSPRTSGVNEQFF
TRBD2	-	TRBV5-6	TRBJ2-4	TGTGCCAGCAGCCCGCTAGCGGGAGGTCTAGCCAAAAACATTCAGTACTTC	CASSPLAGGLAKNIQYF
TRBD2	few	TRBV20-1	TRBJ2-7	TGCAGTGCGGAGAGCGGGGCGCCCTACGAGCAGTACTTC	CSAESGAPYEQYF
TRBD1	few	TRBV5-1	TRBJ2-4	TGCGCCAGCAGCTCGGGACAGGAGGTTGGCAAAAACATTCAGTACTTC	CASSSGQEVGKNIQYF
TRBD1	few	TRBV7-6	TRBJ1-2	TGTGCCAGCAGCTTAAACCCCGGGACAGGGATCTATGGCTACACCTTC	CASSLNPGTGIYGYTF
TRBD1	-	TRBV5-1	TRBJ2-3	TGCGCCAGCAACAAGGACAGGGGAGATACGCAGTATTTT	CASNKDRGDTQYF
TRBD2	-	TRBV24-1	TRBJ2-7	TGTGCCACCAGTGATGGGACTAGCGCCTACGAGCGGTACTTC	CATSDGTSAYERYF
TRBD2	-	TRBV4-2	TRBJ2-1	TGTGCCAGCAGCCAAGACCTAGCGGCCACCTACAATGAGCAGTTCTTC	CASSQDLAATYNEQFF
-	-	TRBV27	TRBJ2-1	TGTGCCAGCAGTCCCTCGGGACATAGGGGCAATGAGCAGTTCTTC	CASSPSGHRGNEQFF
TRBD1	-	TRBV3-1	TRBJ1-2	TGTGCCAGCAGACTCAGACAGGGCTATGGCTACACCTTC	CASRLRQGYGYTF
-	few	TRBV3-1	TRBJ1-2	TGTGCCAGCAGCCAAGACATCGGGTGGGGAGGCGGCTACACCTTC	CASSQDIGWGGGYTF
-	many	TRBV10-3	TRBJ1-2	TGTGCCATCAGTGACGGGGTTTTTAGAGGCTACACCTTC	CAISDGVFRGYTF
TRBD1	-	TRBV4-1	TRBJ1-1	TGCGCCAGCAGCCAGCACCCGGGACAGTGGGAAGCTTTCTTT	CASSQHPGQWEAFF
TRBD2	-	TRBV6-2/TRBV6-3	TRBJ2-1	TGTGCCAGCAGTTACGCGCTAGCGGTCTCCTACAATGGGCAGTTCTTC	CASSYALAVSYNGQFF
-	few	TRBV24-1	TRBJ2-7	TGTGCCACCAGTGATGACTACCTAGCGCAAGTCTCCTACGAGCAGTACTTC	CATSDDYLAQVSYEQYF
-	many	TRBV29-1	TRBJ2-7	TGCAGCGTTGAACAGGACTCCTACGAGCAGTACTTC	CSVEQDSYEQYF
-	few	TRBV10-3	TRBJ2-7	TGTGCCATCAGTGGCCACGAGCAGTACTTC	CAISGHEQYF
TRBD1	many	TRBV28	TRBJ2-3	TGTGCCAGCAGCCCGACAGGGGGACGCACAGATACGCAGTATTTT	CASSPTGGRTDTQYF
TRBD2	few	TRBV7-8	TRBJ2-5	TGTGCCAGCACCATTCGGCGGCTAGCGGACTTTCAAGAGACCCAGTACTTC	CASTIRRLADFQETQYF
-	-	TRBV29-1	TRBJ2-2	TGCAGCGTTGGGACCGTCGGGGAGCTGTTTTTT	CSVGTVGELFF
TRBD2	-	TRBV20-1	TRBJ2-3	TGCAGTGCCCCATTTATAGCGGGGGCCACAGATACGCAGTATTTT	CSAPFIAGATDTQYF